This T cell receptor (beta chain) stems from a study of human thymus T cells. Measured with immunoSEQ multiplex PCR; TCRdb has only the in-frame clones, and not every one. The data show tens of thousands of clones, roughly 94% seen once. The V end was cut by 5 bases, the J end by 7 bases, with 11 bases between. This CDR3 region has 12 residues. CDR1 is SGHNT and CDR2 is YENEEA in the germline V gene. The sequenced sample consisted of blood. The sequence came from a boy younger than two with a congenital heart defect but otherwise immunologically healthy. This chain connects TRBV11-3 to TRBJ1-2; possibly TRBD1 for D (5 bases). As DNA, the CDR3 is TGTGCCAGCAGCCCTCCGGGGGGTGGCTACACCTTC. Its protein is CASSPPGGGYTF. The entire variable domain, with the rest obtained from reference TRBV11-3 and TRBJ1-2, is as follows: EAGVVQSPRYKIIEKKQPVAFWCNPISGHNTLYWYLQNLGQGPELLIRYENEEAVDDSQLPKDRFSAERLKGVDSTLKIQPAELGDSAVYLCASSPPGGGYTFGSGTRLTVV.